These 18 T cell receptor beta chains were all obtained from the same sample, sequenced in a study of post-analysis software for immune sequencing data. General observations from the study: When patients were compared with controls, about 5 TRBV segments were more frequent, TRBV5-6, TRBV5-1 and TRBV20-1 among them.

What these receptors recognize is not known. The authors incorporated unique molecular identifiers into the TCR beta cDNA libraries. TCRdb recomputed calls from the PCR reads with MiXCR, one row per CDR3 protein. The sample has approximately 660,000 distinct CDR3 sequences, more than 50% seen once; the top ten hold around 11%. The sequenced sample was blood. The receptors shown here come from a girl under 10 years old with multiple sclerosis.

The rearrangement joins TRBV6-5 to TRBJ1-2, with 7 bases identical to TRBD1. J gave up 4 bases and V 6 bases, and 14 bases lay outside the gene matches. The CDR3 has 16 residues. From germline, CDR1 is MNHEY and CDR2 SVGAGI. This CDR3 is CASRRQGLFTSYGYTF. In DNA, the CDR3 is TGTGCCAGCAGGAGACAGGGACTATTCACTAGCTATGGCTACACCTTC.

The gene calls are TRBV5-1 and TRBJ1-1; D ambiguous. CDR3 size: 14 residues. V was pared by 6 bases and J by 0 bases, with 12 bases between. Germline V gene sequence: CDR1 SGHRS, CDR2 YFSETQ. CDR3 DNA: TGCGCCAGCATGGGAGCGTTACTGAACACTGAAGCTTTCTTT. It specifies CASMGALLNTEAFF.

The chain couples TRBV9 to TRBJ2-5; D is possibly TRBD2 (5 bases). CDR1 and CDR2 from the germline V gene are SGDLS and YYNGEE. V shed 3 bases and J shed 1 base, with 13 bases lying between them. The CDR3 loop spans 15 amino acids. CDR3 sequence (DNA): TGTGCCAGCAGCGGACAAGCGGAAGGCCAAGAGACCCAGTACTTC. Protein sequence: CASSGQAEGQETQYF. The complete variable domain, with remaining parts taken from reference TRBV9 and TRBJ2-5, reads DSGVTQTPKHLITATGQRVTLRCSPRSGDLSVYWYQQSLDQGLQFLIQYYNGEERAKGNILERFSAQQFPDLHSELNLSSLELGDSALYFCASSGQAEGQETQYFGPGTRLLVL.

The chain uses TRBV5-1 and TRBJ2-1; 9 nucleotides align to TRBD1. Unmatched junction bases numbered 0, after V lost 0 bases and J lost 5 bases. Germline-derived CDR1 and CDR2 are SGHRS and YFSETQ. There are 14 residues in the CDR3. The CDR3 protein is CASSLGDRDNEQFF. The CDR3 nucleotides are TGCGCCAGCAGCTTGGGGGACAGGGACAATGAGCAGTTCTTC.

The V call is TRBV29-1, the J call TRBJ1-1; weak D call: TRBD1 (6 bases). Germline CDR1 reads SQVTM; CDR2 reads ANQGSEA. The CDR3 extends over 13 amino acids. V lost 8 bases and J lost 3, with 16 bases in between. The CDR3 sequence: CSTAQGWDTEAFF. The DNA for the CDR3 is TGCAGCACCGCCCAGGGGTGGGACACTGAAGCTTTCTTT.

The rearrangement joins TRBV5-1 to TRBJ2-1, with D possibly TRBD1 on 6 matching bases. V lost 0 bases and J 3 bases, leaving 10 bases between the germline ends. The CDR3 runs to 15 residues. The germline V gene encodes CDR1 SGHRS and CDR2 YFSETQ. Here the CDR3 DNA reads TGCGCCAGCAGCTTGGAGACAGGTCTCTACAATGAGCAGTTCTTC. Its protein is CASSLETGLYNEQFF.

The chain recombines TRBV4-3 with TRBJ1-1, with D tentatively TRBD1 (5 bases). V shed 0 bases and J shed 10 bases, with 15 bases lying between them. CDR3 length equals 14 residues. The germline CDR1 and CDR2 sequences are LGHNA and YSLEER. In DNA form, the CDR3 reads TGCGCCAGCAGCCAAGATGCGCAGGGAGGGAGAGCTTTCTTT. Translation gives CASSQDAQGGRAFF.

The V call is TRBV7-2, the J call TRBJ2-1, with TRBD2 matching over 11 bases. The germline CDR1 and CDR2 sequences are SGHTA and FQGNSA. There are 18 residues in the CDR3. V lost 0 bases, J lost 0 bases, and 4 bases stayed unmatched. The CDR3 bases are TGTGCCAGCAGCTTAGCGCGGGGACTAGCGGTCTCCTACAATGAGCAGTTCTTC. Its translation: CASSLARGLAVSYNEQFF.

The rearrangement joins TRBV7-2 to TRBJ2-1; D possibly corresponds to TRBD2 (5 bases). There are 15 residues in the CDR3. V lost 5 bases and J lost 1, with 12 bases in between. CDR1 SGHTA and CDR2 FQGNSA come from the germline V gene. The CDR3 DNA is TGTGCCAGCAGCGCCCGCGCGGGTTCCTACAATGAGCAGTTCTTC. Its protein product is CASSARAGSYNEQFF.

This clonotype was recorded a few times. J is TRBJ2-7 and V is TRBV27; 7 nucleotides line up with TRBD1. Germline assignment: CDR1 MNHEY and CDR2 SMNVEV (reference sequence). V trimming: 6 bases; J trimming: 3 bases; junction bases outside the gene matches: 8. The CDR3 loop spans 14 amino acids. The CDR3 region has the DNA TGTGCCAGCAGCTGGGACAGATCAAACTACGAGCAGTACTTC. Protein: CASSWDRSNYEQYF.

The V call is TRBV6-6, the J call TRBJ2-3, with 10 nucleotides matching TRBD1. The length of the CDR3 is 15 residues. Looked up from germline, CDR1 is MNHNY and CDR2 is SVGAGI (reference sequence). The V and J ends lost 5 bases and 4 bases, in that order; junction bases with no gene match: 6. The DNA for the CDR3 is TGTGCCAGCAGTAGGGGACAGGGGTTCTCAGATACGCAGTATTTT. Its protein is CASSRGQGFSDTQYF.

This chain links TRBV7-2 with TRBJ2-3; 11 nucleotides match TRBD2. V gave up 5 bases and J gave up 2 bases; unmatched junction bases: 6. The length of the CDR3 is 16 residues. Per the germline V gene, CDR1 is SGHTA and CDR2 is FQGNSA. The chain's CDR3 is CASSARLAGNTDTQYF. The CDR3 DNA follows: TGTGCCAGCAGCGCCCGACTAGCGGGGAACACAGATACGCAGTATTTT.

V usage is TRBV7-2 and J usage is TRBJ2-3; D might be TRBD1 (5 bases). CDR3 length: 15 amino acids. V lost 2 bases to trimming and J lost 3 bases, with 12 bases between them. Germline CDR1 reads SGHTA; CDR2 reads FQGNSA. The CDR3 nucleotides are TGTGCCAGCAGCTTATCGTGGGGCCAGACAGATACGCAGTATTTT. The encoded protein is CASSLSWGQTDTQYF.

The table lists this clonotype with a count of one. The rearrangement joins TRBV7-9 to TRBJ2-3; weak D call: TRBD2 (6 bases). Trimming removed 1 base from V and 4 bases from J, with 24 bases in between. Germline assignment: CDR1 SEHNR and CDR2 FQNEAQ (reference sequence). There are 19 residues in the CDR3. In DNA, the CDR3 is TGTGCCAGCAGCTTAGTCGCACCAACGGGACTTCTCTCCGCAGATACGCAGTATTTT. Its translation is CASSLVAPTGLLSADTQYF.

This clonotype was recorded only once. The rearrangement joins TRBV7-6 to TRBJ1-4; weak D call: TRBD1 (5 bases). Germline CDR1 reads SGHVS; CDR2 reads FNYEAQ. This CDR3 has 15 amino acids. Trimming removed 1 base at V and 6 bases at J, with 12 bases between. The CDR3 DNA is TGTGCCAGCAGCTTAGTAGGCGGGGCTGATGAAAAACTGTTTTTT. Its protein is CASSLVGGADEKLFF.

The V gene is TRBV5-1, the J gene TRBJ2-1, with 7 bases that match TRBD2. Per germline, CDR1 SGHRS and CDR2 YFSETQ. The CDR3 is 16 amino acids. After removal of 0 bases from V and 6 bases from J, the junction contained 9 bases not matched to a gene. The CDR3 DNA reads as TGCGCCAGCAGCTTGGCCCGGGGGGATGGTGGCAATGAGCAGTTCTTC. It specifies CASSLARGDGGNEQFF.

This clonotype came up a few times. V is TRBV7-2 and J is TRBJ2-5, with 8 bases that match TRBD1. The J call may be faulty, since TRBJ2-7 better matches the DNA end. The length of the CDR3 is 13 residues. The germline CDR1 and CDR2 sequences are SGHTA and FQGNSA. The CDR3 DNA reads as TGTGCCAGCAGCTCTGACAGGGGTCACGAGCAGTACTTC. This encodes CASSSDRGHEQYF.

This clonotype appeared a few times. The chain links TRBV6-5 to TRBJ1-1, with a possible D match to TRBD1 (5 bases). Trimming left V 4 bases short and J 9 bases short, with 18 bases between. The CDR3 is made up of 14 amino acids. Germline assignment: CDR1 MNHEY and CDR2 SVGAGI. DNA of the CDR3: TGTGCCAGCAGTTTCCAATTCCGGGACGCACAAGCTTTCTTT. It codes for CASSFQFRDAQAFF.